One and the same sample provided the 30 T cell receptor beta chains below, sequenced in a study of control samples from healthy donors and cancer patients. Assay used: immunoSEQ multiplex PCR; TCRdb lists only in-frame clones, some missing. The sample has roughly 98,000 clones, approximately 93% seen once; the top ten hold 6.5% to 9.5%. The sample consisted of blood. These receptors came from a young man in good health.

The V call is TRBV5-6, the J call TRBJ1-4, with D perhaps matching TRBD1 (6 bases). CDR1 and CDR2 from the germline V gene are SGHDT and YYEEEE. The CDR3 has 16 amino acids. Trimming removed 1 base at V and 10 bases at J, with 20 bases between. The CDR3 loop is CASSLWGARTFRKLFF. The CDR3 nucleotides are TGTGCCAGCAGCTTGTGGGGGGCGCGGACCTTCCGAAAACTGTTTTTT.

The CDR3 sequence is CASKSLRLLAAHRTDTQYF. The CDR3 DNA follows: TGTGCCAGCAAAAGCCTGCGGTTACTAGCGGCTCACCGCACAGATACGCAGTATTTT. The V gene is TRBV2, the J gene TRBJ2-3; TRBD2 matches at 8 bases. The germline CDR1 and CDR2 sequences are SNHLY and FYNNEI. Trimming cost V 7 bases and J 1 base; bases outside gene matches: 19. The CDR3 length is 19 residues.

The CDR3 nucleotides read TGTGCCAGCAGTTTGGTGCAGGTTGGGAGGGGCAGGGAAGCTTTCTTT. It yields the protein CASSLVQVGRGREAFF. J is TRBJ1-1 and V is TRBV27, with D possibly matching TRBD1 (5 bases). The V gene's germline CDR1 is MNHEY and CDR2 SMNVEV (reference sequence). CDR3 length: 16 amino acids. V lost 3 bases and J 8 bases, leaving 22 bases between the germline ends.

V is TRBV11-3 and J is TRBJ2-1; 7 nucleotides match TRBD2. This CDR3 is built from 12 residues. Trimming cost V 5 bases and J 7 bases; bases outside gene matches: 2. CDR1 SGHNT and CDR2 YENEEA come from the germline V gene. The CDR3 coding sequence is TGTGCCAGCAGCCACGGGGGGAATGAGCAGTTCTTC. This codes for CASSHGGNEQFF.

This clone was seen once. This chain links TRBV11-2 with TRBJ1-2; D is unresolved. There are 14 residues in the CDR3. In germline, CDR1 is SGHAT, CDR2 FQNNGV. V was pared by 4 bases and J by 8 bases, with 17 bases between. The CDR3 region has the DNA TGTGCCAGCAGCTCTCGGACCGACCATGGCGGCTACACCTTC. Its translation: CASSSRTDHGGYTF. The whole variable domain, remainder taken from reference TRBV11-2 and TRBJ1-2, is EAGVAQSPRYKIIEKRQSVAFWCNPISGHATLYWYQQILGQGPKLLIQFQNNGVVDDSQLPKDRFSAERLKGVDSTLKIQPAKLEDSAVYLCASSSRTDHGGYTFGSGTRLTVV.

The rearrangement uses TRBV13 and TRBJ1-2; D uncertain. With 5 bases removed from V and 6 bases from J, the gap between germline ends came to 22 bases. Germline assignment: CDR1 PRHDT and CDR2 FYEKMQ (reference sequence). This CDR3 has 16 amino acids. In nucleotides, the CDR3 is TGTGCCAGCAGCAATTACTCCTCCGGATGGCGTAATGGCTACACCTTC. Its translation is CASSNYSSGWRNGYTF. The full variable domain, with the rest looked up from reference TRBV13 and TRBJ1-2, is AAGVIQSPRHLIKEKRETATLKCYPIPRHDTVYWYQQGPGQDPQFLISFYEKMQSDKGSIPDRFSAQQFSDYHSELNMSSLELGDSALYFCASSNYSSGWRNGYTFGSGTRLTVV.

The genes are TRBV5-1 and TRBJ1-2, with D uncertain. The CDR3 totals 13 residues. Trimming stripped 6 bases from V and 7 bases from J, with 16 bases between. Germline values: CDR1 SGHRS, CDR2 YFSETQ. In DNA form, the CDR3 reads TGCGCCAGCAATCCCGGCGGCTCCGGTGGCTACACCTTC. This sequence encodes CASNPGGSGGYTF.

The chain recombines TRBV2 with TRBJ2-7, with D perhaps TRBD1 or TRBD2 (5 bases each). From germline, CDR1 is SNHLY and CDR2 FYNNEI. This CDR3 has 14 residues. Deletions cut 3 bases from V and 4 bases from J, with 13 bases between. The CDR3 reads CASSEGLGLYEQYF. The CDR3 coding sequence is TGTGCCAGCAGTGAGGGGCTAGGACTTTACGAGCAGTACTTC.

This chain links TRBV5-6 with TRBJ1-2, with D possibly TRBD1 on 5 matching bases. The CDR3 length is 18 residues. The V and J ends lost 2 bases and 8 bases respectively, with 28 bases between them. Germline-derived CDR1 and CDR2 are SGHDT and YYEEEE. The CDR3 region is CASSLGSWGPGTSGGYTF. CDR3 DNA sequence: TGTGCCAGCAGCTTAGGGTCGTGGGGACCCGGGACGTCCGGGGGCTACACCTTC. Using reference TRBV5-6 and TRBJ1-2 for the parts outside the CDR3, the full variable domain is DAGVTQSPTHLIKTRGQQVTLRCSPKSGHDTVSWYQQALGQGPQFIFQYYEEEERQRGNFPDRFSGHQFPNYSSELNVNALLLGDSALYLCASSLGSWGPGTSGGYTFGSGTRLTVV.

J is TRBJ1-1 and V is TRBV12-3 or TRBV12-4; D unclear. The germline V and J ends were trimmed by 9 bases and 10 bases, with 18 bases remaining between them. This CDR3 has 12 residues. The CDR3 protein is CASSQFPRVAFF. In DNA, the CDR3 is TGTGCCAGTTCTCAATTCCCACGGGTAGCTTTCTTT.

CDR3 nucleotides: TGTGCCAGCAGCGTAGGATATAGCGGCGCTGGAGAGACCCAGTACTTC. Its protein is CASSVGYSGAGETQYF. The chain carries TRBV9 and TRBJ2-5, with a weak D call TRBD2 (6 bases). V gave up 0 bases and J gave up 4 bases, with 16 bases separating them. Germline lookup yields CDR1 SGDLS and CDR2 YYNGEE. The CDR3 is 16 amino acids.

The chain employs TRBV19 and TRBJ1-5, with a weak D call TRBD1 (5 bases). This CDR3 is built from 14 residues. Per germline, CDR1 LNHDA and CDR2 SQIVND (reference sequence). The V and J ends lost 7 bases and 4 bases respectively, with 14 bases between them. DNA of the CDR3: TGTGCCAGTAAGAGCAGGGCGGAAAATCAGCCCCAGCATTTT. It specifies CASKSRAENQPQHF.

This clone was counted once. The chain is built from TRBV19 and TRBJ1-2; D may be TRBD1 (6 bases). The CDR3 sequence is 16 residues long. The germline V and J ends were trimmed by 0 bases and 5 bases, with 16 bases remaining between them. Per the germline V gene, CDR1 is LNHDA and CDR2 is SQIVND (reference sequence). DNA for the CDR3: TGTGCCAGTAGTATAGACCCCGCCGGGACACCTTATGGCTACACCTTC. Its translation: CASSIDPAGTPYGYTF.

The chain combines TRBV6-5 with TRBJ1-1; 8 bases are a match to TRBD1. The V segment lost 5 bases and the J segment 1 base; nucleotides outside the gene matches: 6. Germline loops: CDR1 MNHEY, CDR2 SVGAGI. This CDR3 has 15 residues. The CDR3 loop is CASSLKGTGNTEAFF. The CDR3 DNA is TGTGCCAGCAGTCTAAAGGGGACAGGGAACACTGAAGCTTTCTTT.

This clone was seen only a few times. This chain joins TRBV30 and TRBJ1-2; TRBD1 might be the D (5 bases). Germline assignment: CDR1 GTSNPN and CDR2 SVGIG (reference sequence). Trimming removed 3 bases at V and 7 bases at J, with 21 bases between. This CDR3 contains 15 residues. CDR3 nucleotides: TGTGCCTGGAGCCGCATCGGAAGGGGCCTACTTGGCTACACCTTC. Translation: CAWSRIGRGLLGYTF.

The chain carries TRBV7-2 and TRBJ2-1; no clear D gene. Germline assignment: CDR1 SGHTA and CDR2 FQGNSA. The CDR3 totals 15 residues. The germline V and J ends were trimmed by 0 bases and 7 bases, with 13 bases remaining between them. Written as DNA, the CDR3 is TGTGCCAGCAGCTTAGCGCGGTTGACTCATAATGAGCAGTTCTTC. Protein: CASSLARLTHNEQFF.

This chain links TRBV15 with TRBJ1-2; no definite D call. V was trimmed by 5 bases and J by 3 bases, leaving 7 bases between them. This CDR3 region has 12 residues. The germline CDR1 and CDR2 sequences are LNHNV and YYDKDF (reference sequence). The CDR3 sequence: CATSADYYGYTF. The CDR3 DNA reads TGTGCCACCAGCGCAGACTACTATGGCTACACCTTC.

The V gene is TRBV4-1, the J gene TRBJ1-2; 7 bases align to TRBD1. The ends lost 2 bases at V and 4 bases at J; junction bases unmatched: 13. Germline-derived CDR1 and CDR2 are MGHRA and YSYEKL. This CDR3 is 17 amino acids long. The CDR3: CASSQIKGQERVYGYTF. The DNA for the CDR3 is TGCGCCAGCAGCCAAATTAAAGGACAGGAAAGGGTCTATGGCTACACCTTC.

The rearrangement uses TRBV28 and TRBJ2-7; weak D call: TRBD1 (6 bases). The CDR3 is made up of 14 amino acids. The V gene lost 4 bases and the J gene lost 3 bases, with 13 bases spanning the gap. The germline gives CDR1 MDHEN, CDR2 SYDVKM. CDR3 region: CASSSRGDVYEQYF. CDR3 coding DNA: TGTGCCAGCAGTTCCAGGGGCGATGTCTACGAGCAGTACTTC.

For this clone: Germline and junction disagree at one end, which may indicate a read error. This sequence joins TRBV6-1 and TRBJ1-2, with 12 bases identical to TRBD1. Germline V gene data show CDR1 as MNHNS and CDR2 as SASEGT. The CDR3 extends over 15 amino acids. In nucleotides, the CDR3 is TGTGCCAGCAGGGAAGGGACAGGGGGCCTCTATGGCTACACCTTC. It translates to CASREGTGGLYGYTF.

This clone showed up just once. The V call is TRBV11-2, the J call TRBJ2-1, with 8 nucleotides matching TRBD2. The CDR3 runs to 15 residues. CDR1 is SGHAT, CDR2 FQNNGV, per germline. V dropped 5 bases and J dropped 5; count of bases not matched to a gene: 8. CDR3 sequence (DNA): TGTGCCAGCAGCGAGGTAGCGGGGCCGCACAATGAGCAGTTCTTC. Translation gives CASSEVAGPHNEQFF.

The rearrangement uses TRBV3-1 (or the pseudogene TRBV3-2) and TRBJ2-2; D not certain. Trimming took 1 base from V and 4 from J, leaving 10 bases between them. CDR3 length: 15 amino acids. CDR1 LGHDT and CDR2 YNNKEL come from the germline V gene (reference sequence). CDR3 sequence: CASSQGRARTGELFF. The CDR3, as DNA: TGTGCCAGCAGCCAAGGAAGGGCGCGCACCGGGGAGCTGTTTTTT.

The chain carries TRBV3-1 (or the pseudogene TRBV3-2) and TRBJ2-7; 11 positions agree with TRBD1. Germline trimming cut 4 bases from V and 5 bases from J; bases unmatched to any gene: 4. The CDR3 runs to 14 residues. Germline V gene lookup returns CDR1 LGHDT and CDR2 YNNKEL (reference sequence). CDR3 region: CASSRRTGGDEQYF. DNA for the CDR3: TGTGCCAGCAGCCGACGGACAGGGGGCGACGAGCAGTACTTC.

J is TRBJ2-5 and V is TRBV11-1; 8 positions agree with TRBD2. The germline V gene has CDR1 SGHAT and CDR2 FQDESV (reference sequence). The CDR3 consists of 17 residues. After removal of 0 bases from V and 2 bases from J, the junction contained 8 bases not matched to a gene. In nucleotides, the CDR3 is TGTGCCAGCAGCTTAGCCCGCGGGAGGAGTATTCAAGAGACCCAGTACTTC. Translating gives CASSLARGRSIQETQYF.

The chain carries TRBV10-3 and TRBJ2-1; 14 nucleotides match TRBD2. CDR1 and CDR2 from the germline V gene are ENHRY and SYGVKD. The CDR3 extends over 16 amino acids. V was clipped by 6 bases and J by 3 bases; unmatched bases: 4. The DNA of the CDR3 is TGTGCCATCAGCGACGGACTAGCGGGGGGCTACAATGAGCAGTTCTTC. Its protein is CAISDGLAGGYNEQFF.

J is TRBJ2-7 and V is TRBV15; TRBD2 matches at 13 bases. In germline, CDR1 is LNHNV, CDR2 YYDKDF (reference sequence). Trimming at V came to 0 bases and at J to 6 bases, leaving 5 bases not matched to a gene. The CDR3 length is 16 residues. CDR3 nucleotide sequence: TGTGCCACCAGCAGAGATCTGGGGACTAGCGGGATCGAGCAGTACTTC. Residues: CATSRDLGTSGIEQYF.

The gene calls are TRBV4-1 and TRBJ1-5; no definite D call. The CDR3 extends over 17 amino acids. V shed 3 bases and J shed 2 bases, with 17 bases lying between them. In germline, CDR1 is MGHRA, CDR2 YSYEKL. CDR3 protein: CASSHPTWGIGNQPQHF. The CDR3 DNA follows: TGCGCCAGCAGCCATCCCACCTGGGGTATAGGCAATCAGCCCCAGCATTTT.

V and J are TRBV7-9 and TRBJ2-1; a possible D gene is TRBD2 (5 bases). Germline CDR1 reads SEHNR; CDR2 reads FQNEAQ (reference sequence). The CDR3 contains 14 residues. Trimming pared 1 base from V and 2 bases from J, leaving 6 bases between. CDR3 nucleotide sequence: TGTGCCAGCAGCTTAGACGGGGCCTACAATGAGCAGTTCTTC. Amino acids: CASSLDGAYNEQFF.

DNA of the CDR3: TGTGCCAGCAGCCCTTTTCTCACAGGGAGATACAATGAGCAGTTCTTC. Encoded protein: CASSPFLTGRYNEQFF. The chain joins TRBV7-9 to TRBJ2-1, with D possibly being TRBD1 (6 bases). The CDR3 covers 16 residues. Germline values: CDR1 SEHNR, CDR2 FQNEAQ (reference sequence). Trimming removed 5 bases at V and 4 bases at J, with 18 bases between. Based on the CDR3 plus reference TRBV7-9 and TRBJ2-1, the full variable domain is DTGVSQNPRHKITKRGQNVTFRCDPISEHNRLYWYRQTLGQGPEFLTYFQNEAQLEKSRLLSDRFSAERPKGSFSTLEIQRTEQGDSAMYLCASSPFLTGRYNEQFFGPGTRLTVL.

The genes are TRBV4-2 and TRBJ1-1, with D unclear. This CDR3 has 14 residues. Germline loops: CDR1 LGHNA, CDR2 YNFKEQ. Trimming cost V 0 bases and J 6 bases, with 11 bases left between them. The CDR3 spells CASSQDLGVPEAFF. As DNA, the CDR3 is TGTGCCAGCAGCCAAGATCTCGGGGTCCCTGAAGCTTTCTTT.